These T cell receptor beta chains were read from a single sample in a study of shared clonotypes between healthy human individuals. Some clones are missing from TCRdb's copy, which holds only in-frame ones; the method was immunoSEQ multiplex PCR. In the table there are more than 2 million clones, less than 95% of which are singletons. Sequencing used naive CD8+ T cells sorted from blood. Source of these receptors: a man younger than 35 in good health. The CDR3 runs from the conserved cysteine through the conserved F or W. Fields, in order: V gene, clone size, J gene, D gene, CDR3 DNA, CDR3 protein. D genes are given only for firm matches. Expanded clones get a size class; other rows say once, few or many, or leave the size out.

v_call: TRBV4-1; clone_size: .; j_call: TRBJ2-2; d_call: TRBD1; cdr3_nt: TGCGCCAGCAGCCTCCGGGACAGTACGAACACCGGGGAGCTGTTTTTT; cdr3_aa: CASSLRDSTNTGELFF
v_call: TRBV7-9; clone_size: .; j_call: TRBJ2-3; d_call: .; cdr3_nt: TGTGCCAGCAGCTTTGCGGGGCCCGATACGCAGTATTTT; cdr3_aa: CASSFAGPDTQYF
v_call: TRBV7-9; clone_size: .; j_call: TRBJ2-7; d_call: .; cdr3_nt: TGTGCCAGCGGAGGACAGTCCTACGAGCAGTACTTC; cdr3_aa: CASGGQSYEQYF
v_call: TRBV7-9; clone_size: few; j_call: TRBJ1-2; d_call: .; cdr3_nt: TGTGCCAGCAGCTTAGGCGTAAACTATGGCTACACCTTC; cdr3_aa: CASSLGVNYGYTF
v_call: TRBV7-9; clone_size: once; j_call: TRBJ1-2; d_call: .; cdr3_nt: TGTGCCAGCAGCCCCCCGGACAGCAACTATGGCTACACCTTC; cdr3_aa: CASSPPDSNYGYTF
v_call: TRBV4-1; clone_size: once; j_call: TRBJ2-3; d_call: .; cdr3_nt: TGCGCCAGCAGCCAAACACTGAGCTCCACCACAGATACGCAGTATTTT; cdr3_aa: CASSQTLSSTTDTQYF
v_call: TRBV19; clone_size: .; j_call: TRBJ2-7; d_call: TRBD2; cdr3_nt: TGTGCCAGTAGTACCGTCTATCTAGCGGGGAACTCCTACGAGCAGTACTTC; cdr3_aa: CASSTVYLAGNSYEQYF
v_call: TRBV7-9; clone_size: .; j_call: TRBJ1-2; d_call: .; cdr3_nt: TGTGCCAGCAGCTCCGGGACGAACGATTTCCGATATGGCTACACCTTC; cdr3_aa: CASSSGTNDFRYGYTF
v_call: TRBV6-5; clone_size: .; j_call: TRBJ2-3; d_call: .; cdr3_nt: TGTGCCACTCGTATTACCCGGGGGCGCACAGATACGCAGTATTTT; cdr3_aa: CATRITRGRTDTQYF
v_call: TRBV5-4; clone_size: .; j_call: TRBJ1-2; d_call: TRBD1; cdr3_nt: TGTGCCAGCAGCGGGGACAGGGGGCCGTATGGCTACACCTTC; cdr3_aa: CASSGDRGPYGYTF
v_call: TRBV11-2; clone_size: .; j_call: TRBJ2-3; d_call: .; cdr3_nt: TGTGCCAGCAGCGAAGTCACAGGGTGGACAGATACGCAGTATTTT; cdr3_aa: CASSEVTGWTDTQYF
v_call: TRBV19; clone_size: .; j_call: TRBJ2-7; d_call: TRBD1; cdr3_nt: TGTGCCAGTAGTGGAGGACAGGGTACCGACGAGCAGTACTTC; cdr3_aa: CASSGGQGTDEQYF
v_call: TRBV4-3; clone_size: .; j_call: TRBJ2-7; d_call: TRBD1; cdr3_nt: TGCGCCAGCAGCCAGTCCTCGGACAGGTACTACGAGCAGTACTTC; cdr3_aa: CASSQSSDRYYEQYF
v_call: TRBV9; clone_size: once; j_call: TRBJ2-5; d_call: .; cdr3_nt: TGTGCCAGCTCTGACAACCAAGAGACCCAGTACTTC; cdr3_aa: CASSDNQETQYF
v_call: TRBV5-6; clone_size: .; j_call: TRBJ1-5; d_call: .; cdr3_nt: TGTGCCAGCAGCTTCGCTCAGGGTAAGGGACCGATGAGCAATCAGCCCCAGCATTTT; cdr3_aa: CASSFAQGKGPMSNQPQHF
v_call: TRBV7-2; clone_size: .; j_call: TRBJ2-1; d_call: TRBD2; cdr3_nt: TGTGCCAGCCGACTACTAGCGGGAGTGAACAATGAGCAGTTCTTC; cdr3_aa: CASRLLAGVNNEQFF
v_call: TRBV6-5; clone_size: .; j_call: TRBJ2-3; d_call: TRBD1; cdr3_nt: TGTGCCAGCAGTTTCGGGACAGGGGGCCTCGAAGATACGCAGTATTTT; cdr3_aa: CASSFGTGGLEDTQYF
v_call: TRBV6-5; clone_size: .; j_call: TRBJ2-2; d_call: .; cdr3_nt: TGTGCCAGCAGTTTCGGGTTGAACACCGGGGAGCTGTTTTTT; cdr3_aa: CASSFGLNTGELFF
v_call: TRBV10-2; clone_size: .; j_call: TRBJ1-1; d_call: .; cdr3_nt: TGCGCCAGCAAATGGGATGTGAACACTGAAGCTTTCTTT; cdr3_aa: CASKWDVNTEAFF
v_call: TRBV11-2; clone_size: .; j_call: TRBJ2-7; d_call: .; cdr3_nt: TGTGCCAGCAGCCAAGGACACAGCTACGAGCAGTACTTC; cdr3_aa: CASSQGHSYEQYF
v_call: TRBV7-6; clone_size: .; j_call: TRBJ1-6; d_call: .; cdr3_nt: TGTGCCAGCAGCTTAACTCTAGGGTTTGATTCACCCCTCCACTTT; cdr3_aa: CASSLTLGFDSPLHF
v_call: TRBV5-1; clone_size: .; j_call: TRBJ2-1; d_call: .; cdr3_nt: TGCGCCAGCGCGGGACCCCTGTACTCCTACAATGAGCAGTTCTTC; cdr3_aa: CASAGPLYSYNEQFF